This TCR beta chain was sequenced during a study of spatial heterogeneity in lung cancer. CDR3 size: 12 residues. Germline lookup yields CDR1 SQVTM and CDR2 ANQGSEA. Trimming pared 7 bases from V and 2 bases from J, leaving 11 bases between. Time point given: sample taken at primary tumor resection. TCRdb itself ran the 5' RACE reads through MiXCR, one entry per CDR3 protein. The data hold about 42,000 distinct CDR3 sequences, with over 6.5% observed a single time. This clonotype was seen many times. This sequence was found in a female donor with early-stage non-small cell lung cancer. The chain couples TRBV29-1 to TRBJ2-5; D ambiguous. Sequenced here: PBMCs, sampled at surgery. The CDR3 bases are TGCAGCGGCTTAGAGATTCAAGAGACCCAGTACTTC. Amino acid sequence: CSGLEIQETQYF. Complete variable domain (other parts from reference TRBV29-1 and TRBJ2-5): SAVISQKPSRDICQRGTSLTIQCQVDSQVTMMFWYRQQPGQSLTLIATANQGSEATYESGFVIDKFPISRPNLTFSTLTVSNMSPEDSSIYLCSGLEIQETQYFGPGTRLLVL.